This T cell receptor beta chain was identified in a study of T cell responses to AZD1222 COVID-19 vaccine. Study observations and caveats: Receipt of two AZD1222 doses was followed by a rise in Spike-specific TCR breadth and depth. White British people made up most donors, females outnumbered males, and clonal diversity was possibly underestimated.

Germline CDR1 reads KGHSH; CDR2 reads LQKENI. This CDR3 comprises 15 residues. Trimming removed 2 bases at V and 0 bases at J, with 10 bases between. Clones were read by immunoSEQ multiplex PCR, and TCRdb kept only the in-frame ones, dropping some. Counted here are around 80,000 clones, 86% occurring once; the ten biggest clones make up roughly 9.4%. Concerning this clone: Antigen unknown.

Material: peripheral blood, obtained on day 0 of AZD1222 vaccination. This sequence was found in an adult in good health. V is TRBV18 and J is TRBJ1-1; no firm D call. CDR3 protein: CASSPGSYMNTEAFF. The CDR3 nucleotides read TGTGCCAGCTCACCAGGCAGTTACATGAACACTGAAGCTTTCTTT.